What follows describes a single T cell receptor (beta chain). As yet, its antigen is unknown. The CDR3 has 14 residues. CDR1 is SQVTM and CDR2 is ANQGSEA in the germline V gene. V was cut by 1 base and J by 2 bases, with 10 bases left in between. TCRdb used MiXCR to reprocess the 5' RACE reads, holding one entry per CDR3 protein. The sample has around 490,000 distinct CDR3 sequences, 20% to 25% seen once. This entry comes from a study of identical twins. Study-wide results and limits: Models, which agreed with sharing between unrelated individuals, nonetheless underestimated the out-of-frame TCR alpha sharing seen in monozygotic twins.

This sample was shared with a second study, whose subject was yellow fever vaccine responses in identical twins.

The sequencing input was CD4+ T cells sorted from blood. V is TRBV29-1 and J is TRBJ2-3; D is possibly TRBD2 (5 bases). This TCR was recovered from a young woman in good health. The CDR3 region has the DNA TGCAGCGTTGAAGGCGGGTTCTTCACAGATACGCAGTATTTT. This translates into CSVEGGFFTDTQYF.